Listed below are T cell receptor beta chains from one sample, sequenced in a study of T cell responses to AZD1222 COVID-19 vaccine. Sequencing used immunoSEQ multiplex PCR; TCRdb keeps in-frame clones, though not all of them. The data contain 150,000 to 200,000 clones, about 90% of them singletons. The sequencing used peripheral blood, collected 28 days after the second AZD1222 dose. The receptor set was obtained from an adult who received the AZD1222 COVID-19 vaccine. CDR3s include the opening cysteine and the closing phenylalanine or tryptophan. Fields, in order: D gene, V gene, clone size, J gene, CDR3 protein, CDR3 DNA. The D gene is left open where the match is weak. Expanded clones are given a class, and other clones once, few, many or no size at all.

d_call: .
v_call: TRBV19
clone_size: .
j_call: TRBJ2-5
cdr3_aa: CASSRQSPQETQYF
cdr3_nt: TGTGCCAGTAGTAGACAGAGTCCTCAAGAGACCCAGTACTTC

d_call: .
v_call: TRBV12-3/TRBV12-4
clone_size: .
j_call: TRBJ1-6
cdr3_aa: CASRSGPNSPLHF
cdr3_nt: TGTGCCAGCAGGTCGGGGCCCAATTCACCCCTCCACTTT

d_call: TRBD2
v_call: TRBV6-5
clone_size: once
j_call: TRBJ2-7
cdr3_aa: CASAPGGRPPYEQYF
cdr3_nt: TGTGCCAGCGCTCCCGGCGGGAGGCCCCCATACGAGCAGTACTTC

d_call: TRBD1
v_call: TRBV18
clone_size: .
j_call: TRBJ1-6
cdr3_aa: CASSPSGTGRGSPLHF
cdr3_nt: TGTGCCAGCTCACCCTCCGGGACAGGGAGAGGATCACCCCTCCACTTT

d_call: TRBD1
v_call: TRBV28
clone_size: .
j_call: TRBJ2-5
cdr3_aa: CASSTGDSKETQYF
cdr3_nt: TGTGCCAGCAGCACCGGGGACAGCAAAGAGACCCAGTACTTC

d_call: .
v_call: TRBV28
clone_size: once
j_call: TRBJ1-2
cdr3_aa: CASSLQAHFWGYTF
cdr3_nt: TGTGCCAGCAGTTTACAGGCCCACTTTTGGGGCTACACCTTC

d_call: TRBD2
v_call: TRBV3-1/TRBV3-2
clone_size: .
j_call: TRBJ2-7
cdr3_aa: CASSREGPSGFYEQYF
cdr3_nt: TGTGCCAGCAGCCGAGAAGGGCCTAGCGGATTCTACGAGCAGTACTTC

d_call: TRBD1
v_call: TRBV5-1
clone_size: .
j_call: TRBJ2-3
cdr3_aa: CASSLMQGATDTQYF
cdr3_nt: TGCGCCAGCAGCTTGATGCAGGGGGCAACAGATACGCAGTATTTT

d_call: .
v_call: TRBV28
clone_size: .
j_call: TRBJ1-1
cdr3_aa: CASRGTSLTEAFF
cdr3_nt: TGTGCCAGCAGGGGGACAAGCCTGACTGAAGCTTTCTTT

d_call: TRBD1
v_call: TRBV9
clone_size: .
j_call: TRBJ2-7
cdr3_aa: CASSPWDQTGEQYF
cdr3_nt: TGTGCCAGCAGCCCGTGGGATCAGACAGGGGAGCAGTACTTC

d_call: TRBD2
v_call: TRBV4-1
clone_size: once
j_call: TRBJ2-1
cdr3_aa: CASSPTSRLAFEQFF
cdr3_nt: TGCGCCAGCAGCCCCACGTCGAGACTAGCTTTTGAGCAGTTCTTC

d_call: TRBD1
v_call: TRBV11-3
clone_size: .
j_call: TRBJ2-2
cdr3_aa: CASSLDRALNTGELFF
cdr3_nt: TGTGCCAGCAGCCTCGACAGGGCCCTTAATACCGGGGAGCTGTTTTTT

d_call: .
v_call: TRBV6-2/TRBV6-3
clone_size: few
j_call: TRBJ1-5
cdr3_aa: CASSYSTGGQPQHF
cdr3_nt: TGTGCCAGCAGTTACTCGACCGGGGGCCAGCCCCAGCATTTT

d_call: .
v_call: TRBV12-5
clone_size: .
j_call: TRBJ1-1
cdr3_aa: CASVQGWGTEAFF
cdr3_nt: TGTGCTAGTGTGCAGGGGTGGGGTACTGAAGCTTTCTTT

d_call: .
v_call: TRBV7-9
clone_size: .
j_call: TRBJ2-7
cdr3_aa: CASSLSGRTSYEQYF
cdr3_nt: TGTGCCAGCAGCTTATCCGGGCGGACCTCCTACGAGCAGTACTTC

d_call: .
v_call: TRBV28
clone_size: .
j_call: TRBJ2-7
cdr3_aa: CASRSPDRVYEQYF
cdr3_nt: TGTGCCAGCCGTTCTCCGGACCGAGTCTACGAGCAGTACTTC

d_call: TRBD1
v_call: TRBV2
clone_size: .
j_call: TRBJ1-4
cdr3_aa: CASRRDRGGETNEKLFF
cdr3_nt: TGTGCCAGCAGGAGGGACAGGGGAGGGGAAACTAATGAAAAACTGTTTTTT

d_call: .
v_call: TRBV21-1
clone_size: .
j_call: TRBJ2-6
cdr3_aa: CASSSGQGGSGANVLTF
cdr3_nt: TGTGCCAGCAGCAGCGGACAGGGCGGCTCTGGGGCCAACGTCCTGACTTTC

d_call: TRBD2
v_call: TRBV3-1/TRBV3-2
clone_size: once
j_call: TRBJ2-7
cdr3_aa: CASSQSGGDEQYF
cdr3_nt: TGTGCCAGCAGCCAGAGCGGGGGTGACGAGCAGTACTTC

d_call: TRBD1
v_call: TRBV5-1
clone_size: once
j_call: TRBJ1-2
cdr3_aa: CASSSGQGASVSGYTF
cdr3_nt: TGCGCCAGCAGCTCCGGACAGGGGGCGTCGGTTAGTGGCTACACCTTC

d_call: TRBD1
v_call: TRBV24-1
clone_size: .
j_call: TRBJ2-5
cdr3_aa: CATSDGDSRETQYF
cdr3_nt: TGTGCCACCAGTGATGGGGACAGCAGAGAGACCCAGTACTTC

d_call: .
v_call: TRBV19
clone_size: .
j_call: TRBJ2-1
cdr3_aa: CASRVGSLNNEQFF
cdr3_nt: TGTGCCAGTAGGGTTGGCAGCCTAAACAATGAGCAGTTCTTC

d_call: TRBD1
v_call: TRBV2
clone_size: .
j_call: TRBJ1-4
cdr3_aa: CASSDGTGGNEKLFF
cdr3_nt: TGTGCCAGCAGTGATGGGACAGGGGGTAATGAAAAACTGTTTTTT

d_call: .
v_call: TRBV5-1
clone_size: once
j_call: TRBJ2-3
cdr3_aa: CASSLGPSGIDTQYF
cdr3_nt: TGCGCCAGCAGCTTGGGTCCTTCCGGGATAGATACGCAGTATTTT

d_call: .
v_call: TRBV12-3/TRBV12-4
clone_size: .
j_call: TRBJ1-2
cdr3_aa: CATRTVLNYGYTF
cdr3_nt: TGTGCCACCAGGACAGTCTTGAACTATGGCTACACCTTC

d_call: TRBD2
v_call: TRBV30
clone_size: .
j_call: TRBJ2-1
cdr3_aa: CAWCGAGGQSSYNEQFF
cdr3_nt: TGTGCCTGGTGTGGAGCGGGGGGCCAAAGCTCCTACAATGAGCAGTTCTTC

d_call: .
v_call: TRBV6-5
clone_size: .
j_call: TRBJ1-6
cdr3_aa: CASSSLGNSPLHF
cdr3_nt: TGTGCCAGCAGTTCCCTTGGTAATTCACCCCTCCACTTT

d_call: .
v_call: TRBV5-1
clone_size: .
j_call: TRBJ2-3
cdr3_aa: CASSSAYTDTQYF
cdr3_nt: TGCGCCAGCAGCTCGGCCTACACAGATACGCAGTATTTT

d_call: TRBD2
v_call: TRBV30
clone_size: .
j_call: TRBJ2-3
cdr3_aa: CAWSTGLAGGRGVTDTQYF
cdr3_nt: TGTGCCTGGAGTACCGGACTAGCGGGAGGGCGAGGGGTGACAGATACGCAGTATTTT

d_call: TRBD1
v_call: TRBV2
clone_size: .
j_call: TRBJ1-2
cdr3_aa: CASGQGVPLYTF
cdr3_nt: TGTGCCAGCGGACAGGGGGTTCCTCTCTACACCTTC

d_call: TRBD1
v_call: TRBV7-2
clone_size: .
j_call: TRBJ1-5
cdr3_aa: CASRPVGTGVNQPQHF
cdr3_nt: TGTGCCAGCAGACCAGTAGGGACAGGGGTAAATCAGCCCCAGCATTTT

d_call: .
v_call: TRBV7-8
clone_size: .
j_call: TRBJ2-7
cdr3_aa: CASSLEVRGVYEQYF
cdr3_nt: TGTGCCAGCAGCTTAGAAGTGAGGGGGGTCTACGAGCAGTACTTC